This T cell receptor (beta chain) was identified in a study of T-cell reconstitution after alpha-beta-depleted transplantation in children. Study-level results: A year had passed since transplant, and T-cell counts and diversity by then came mostly from newly produced T cells. Several patients had high TCRbeta diversity at day 60; it came from surviving recipient T cells and thymic progenitors. Several hundred expanded graft clones reportedly gave rise to the alpha-beta T cells present about two months after transplant.

A word on this clonotype: Antigen specificity is unknown.

Between the trimmed V and J ends, which lost 2 bases and 1 base, there was a span of 7 bases. The CDR3 is 14 residues long. During its preparation, the TCRbeta library received unique molecular identifiers. MiXCR was run by TCRdb on the PCR reads, yielding one entry per CDR3 protein. Of approximately 230,000 distinct CDR3 sequences listed, about 24% are singletons. The sequences come from PBMCs, mostly from graft donor cells, collected 360 days after TCRalphabeta/CD19-depleted stem cell transplant. The chain has TRBV12-3 or TRBV12-4 and TRBJ2-3; D perhaps matches TRBD2 (6 bases). The TCR sequence derives from a female patient between 2 and 10 years old who had a stem cell transplant for congenital amegakaryocytic thrombocytopenia, so the T cells may come from the graft donor. The DNA of the CDR3 is TGTGCCAGCAGTTTATGGGGGGGCACAGATACGCAGTATTTT. Translated, it gives CASSLWGGTDTQYF.